Each of the 26 T cell receptor beta chains below was sequenced from the same sample in a study of lymphopenia after photon versus proton radiotherapy. Profiled with immunoSEQ multiplex PCR; TCRdb holds only in-frame clones, not every one. This table holds about 55,000 clones, approximately 84% found once. The sequencing used peripheral blood, collected from a patient treated with proton-based radiotherapy. Receptors originate from a man aged 55 to 69 with pancreatic cancer.

This chain connects TRBV7-2 to TRBJ1-2; D gene ambiguous. Germline V gives CDR1 SGHTA, CDR2 FQGNSA. Trimming pared 5 bases from V and 6 bases from J, leaving 16 bases between. The CDR3 covers 14 residues. The DNA of the CDR3 is TGTGCCAGCAGCCACGCTTGGGTTACGGATGGCTACACCTTC. This encodes CASSHAWVTDGYTF.

V and J are TRBV5-8 and TRBJ2-7, with D possibly TRBD1 on 6 matching bases. CDR3 length: 17 residues. V was cut by 0 bases and J by 0 bases, with 16 bases left in between. CDR1 SGHTS and CDR2 YDEGEE come from the germline V gene. CDR3 sequence (DNA): TGTGCCAGCAGCTTGGTCAGGGGATGGGAGAGCTCCTACGAGCAGTACTTC. Protein sequence: CASSLVRGWESSYEQYF. The full variable domain, its missing parts supplied by reference TRBV5-8 and TRBJ2-7, is EAGVTQSPTHLIKTRGQQATLRCSPISGHTSVYWYQQALGLGLQFLLWYDEGEERNRGNFPPRFSGRQFPNYSSELNVNALELEDSALYLCASSLVRGWESSYEQYFGPGTRLTVT.

The chain carries TRBV6-1 and TRBJ2-7; maybe TRBD2 (5 bases). Trimming took off 3 bases at V and 3 bases at J, with 12 bases between the two ends. The germline V gene encodes CDR1 MNHNS and CDR2 SASEGT. CDR3 length: 14 residues. The CDR3 sequence: CASSETGVRYEQYF. DNA of the CDR3: TGTGCCAGCAGTGAGACCGGGGTTCGCTACGAGCAGTACTTC.

V gene TRBV9 combines with J gene TRBJ2-1, with 7 bases matching TRBD2. CDR1 is SGDLS and CDR2 is YYNGEE in the germline V gene. There are 17 residues in the CDR3. V lost 1 base, J lost 5 bases, and 12 bases stayed unmatched. In nucleotides, the CDR3 is TGTGCCAGCAGCGTAATGCCTAGCGGCTGGGTTAACAATGAGCAGTTCTTC. Translation gives CASSVMPSGWVNNEQFF.

The gene calls are TRBV6-1 and TRBJ1-1; unclear D gene. This CDR3 region has 13 residues. V was clipped by 10 bases and J by 0 bases, with 12 bases between them. Germline loops: CDR1 MNHNS, CDR2 SASEGT. The chain's CDR3 is CATTPRMNTEAFF. Here the CDR3 DNA reads TGTGCCACTACTCCTCGGATGAACACTGAAGCTTTCTTT.

This chain connects TRBV6-1 to TRBJ2-5, with D perhaps TRBD2 (6 bases). Germline V gives CDR1 MNHNS, CDR2 SASEGT. The CDR3 runs to 15 residues. Deletions cut 6 bases from V and 2 bases from J, with 16 bases between. The CDR3, as DNA: TGTGCCAGCAGGGCATTCGGACTACAGCAAGAGACCCAGTACTTC. It translates to CASRAFGLQQETQYF.

CDR3 region: CASSQRGFLDTEAFF. In DNA form, the CDR3 reads TGTGCCAGTAGTCAGAGGGGTTTTTTGGATACTGAAGCTTTCTTT. The rearrangement links TRBV19 to TRBJ1-1; TRBD1 might be the D (5 bases). Germline V CDR1 and CDR2: LNHDA, SQIVND (reference sequence). With 5 bases removed from V and 5 bases from J, the gap between germline ends came to 18 bases. The CDR3 covers 15 residues.

The chain combines TRBV7-3 with TRBJ2-2; TRBD2 matches 8 bases. The CDR3 consists of 14 residues. Losses at the gene ends were 3 bases for V and 10 bases for J; bases not matched to a gene: 7. Germline assignment: CDR1 SGHTA and CDR2 FQGTGA. The CDR3 loop is CASSLGTSNVELFF. CDR3 coding DNA: TGTGCCAGCAGCTTGGGGACTAGTAACGTGGAGCTGTTTTTT.

The rearrangement links TRBV30 to TRBJ1-2; no clear D. This CDR3 is built from 14 residues. Trimming stripped 4 bases from V and 5 bases from J, with 17 bases between. CDR1 and CDR2 from the germline V gene are GTSNPN and SVGIG (reference sequence). In nucleotides, the CDR3 is TGTGCCTGGACGGGAAACCAGGCGGTATATGGCTACACCTTC. It encodes CAWTGNQAVYGYTF.

The chain links TRBV21-1 to TRBJ1-5. TRBV21-1 is classified as a pseudogene. The CDR3 sequence is 16 residues long. The CDR3 region has the DNA TGTGCCAGCAGCAAACCCTCGAGGGATCATAGTCAGCCCCAGCATTTT. This encodes CASSKPSRDHSQPQHF.

V gene TRBV19 combines with J gene TRBJ2-7, with D tentatively TRBD1 (5 bases). CDR3 length equals 12 residues. V dropped 2 bases and J dropped 7 bases, with 9 bases sitting between them. Germline values: CDR1 LNHDA, CDR2 SQIVND (reference sequence). CDR3 DNA: TGTGCCAGTAGTATAAGGGGTGGGGAGCAGTACTTC. Protein: CASSIRGGEQYF.

J is TRBJ2-1 and V is TRBV7-3; 9 bases fit TRBD2. The V and J ends lost 3 bases and 7 bases, in that order; junction bases with no gene match: 7. The CDR3 runs to 15 residues. Germline V gives CDR1 SGHTA, CDR2 FQGTGA. The CDR3 loop is CASSLVAGVGNEQFF. The CDR3 bases are TGTGCCAGCAGCTTGGTAGCGGGAGTAGGAAATGAGCAGTTCTTC.

This clone appeared once. V gene TRBV5-4 combines with J gene TRBJ2-1; the match to TRBD2 covers 10 bases. Germline V CDR1 and CDR2: SGHNT, YYREEE (reference sequence). The CDR3 totals 16 residues. The V gene end was trimmed by 0 bases and the J gene end by 7 bases; junction bases not matched to a gene: 7. CDR3 in amino acids: CASSLESSGGWNEQFF. CDR3 nucleotides: TGTGCCAGCAGCTTGGAATCTAGCGGGGGCTGGAATGAGCAGTTCTTC.

This clone showed up just a few times. CDR3 sequence reads: CASSMLPGQGADEQYF. The DNA of the CDR3 is TGTGCCAGTAGTATGTTGCCGGGACAGGGGGCGGATGAGCAGTACTTC. The chain is built from TRBV19 and TRBJ2-7; 12 positions agree with TRBD1. This CDR3 comprises 16 residues. Germline CDR1 is LNHDA and CDR2 is SQIVND (reference sequence). V trimming: 3 bases; J trimming: 7 bases; junction bases outside the gene matches: 10.

The sample holds one count of this clone. This chain connects TRBV5-1 to TRBJ2-2; TRBD2 aligns across 7 bases. Trimming removed 3 bases from V and 3 bases from J; junction bases left unmatched: 8. In germline, CDR1 is SGHRS, CDR2 YFSETQ. The CDR3 runs 16 residues. CDR3 sequence (DNA): TGCGCCAGCAGCTCCTCGGGAGGATTGGACACCGGGGAGCTGTTTTTT. Its protein product is CASSSSGGLDTGELFF.

This clone showed up just once. The V and J genes are TRBV30 and TRBJ2-5; perhaps D is TRBD1 or TRBD2 (5 bases each). This CDR3 is built from 15 residues. Trimming took off 2 bases at V and 5 bases at J, with 18 bases between the two ends. CDR1 and CDR2 from the germline V gene are GTSNPN and SVGIG (reference sequence). The CDR3 region is CAWSKDSQGGETQYF. DNA for the CDR3: TGTGCCTGGAGTAAAGACAGCCAGGGCGGGGAGACCCAGTACTTC.

The chain joins TRBV5-6 to TRBJ2-7; TRBD1 agrees at 11 bases. V was pared by 5 bases and J by 2 bases, with 9 bases of the junction left unmatched. The CDR3 is 16 residues long. Germline V gene data show CDR1 as SGHDT and CDR2 as YYEEEE. The CDR3 nucleotides read TGTGCCAGCAGTTTGCCCGGGACAGGGGGTGCCTACGAGCAGTACTTC. This gives the protein CASSLPGTGGAYEQYF.

The sample holds one count of this clone. The J gene is TRBJ2-2, the V gene TRBV19; possibly TRBD1 or TRBD2 for D (7 bases each). V was cut by 5 bases and J by 4 bases, with 14 bases left in between. CDR1 is LNHDA and CDR2 is SQIVND in the germline V gene (reference sequence). This CDR3 has 15 residues. This CDR3 is CASSPTGRVTGELFF. In DNA form, the CDR3 reads TGTGCCAGTAGTCCGACAGGGAGGGTCACCGGGGAGCTGTTTTTT. Based on the CDR3 plus reference TRBV19 and TRBJ2-2, the full variable domain is DGGITQSPKYLFRKEGQNVTLSCEQNLNHDAMYWYRQDPGQGLRLIYYSQIVNDFQKGDIAEGYSVSREKKESFPLTVTSAQKNPTAFYLCASSPTGRVTGELFFGEGSRLTVL.

This clone was seen more than once but under ten times. The rearrangement joins TRBV11-2 to TRBJ1-1; D is possibly TRBD1 (5 bases). CDR1 and CDR2 from the germline V gene are SGHAT and FQNNGV. Trimming left V 5 bases short and J 3 bases short, with 16 bases between. The CDR3 is 15 residues long. CDR3 region: CASSQPGHSHTEAFF. CDR3 sequence (DNA): TGTGCCAGCAGCCAACCCGGACACTCTCACACTGAAGCTTTCTTT.

V and J are TRBV19 and TRBJ2-2, with D possibly matching TRBD1 (6 bases). V dropped 6 bases and J dropped 2 bases, with 10 bases sitting between them. CDR3 length: 14 residues. Germline lookup yields CDR1 LNHDA and CDR2 SQIVND (reference sequence). The CDR3 protein is CASSVQGNTGELFF. In DNA, the CDR3 is TGTGCCAGTAGCGTACAGGGCAACACCGGGGAGCTGTTTTTT. Filled out from reference TRBV19 and TRBJ2-2, the complete variable domain reads DGGITQSPKYLFRKEGQNVTLSCEQNLNHDAMYWYRQDPGQGLRLIYYSQIVNDFQKGDIAEGYSVSREKKESFPLTVTSAQKNPTAFYLCASSVQGNTGELFFGEGSRLTVL.

This chain links TRBV30 with TRBJ1-4; no definite D call. CDR3 length equals 14 residues. Germline-derived CDR1 and CDR2 are GTSNPN and SVGIG (reference sequence). V was shortened by 3 bases and J by 1 base, with 9 bases between the two germline ends. CDR3 DNA: TGTGCCTGGAGCCAAGGGCAAACTAATGAAAAACTGTTTTTT. Protein: CAWSQGQTNEKLFF.

This sequence joins TRBV2 and TRBJ2-1; 7 bases align to TRBD1. The germline gives CDR1 SNHLY, CDR2 FYNNEI. Trimming cost V 8 bases and J 2 bases; bases outside gene matches: 9. The CDR3 covers 15 residues. CDR3 nucleotides: TGTGCCAGCGCCCTAGGGGGCGCCACCTACAATGAGCAGTTCTTC. This gives the protein CASALGGATYNEQFF.

V gene TRBV5-4 combines with J gene TRBJ1-1; TRBD1 might be the D (6 bases). The CDR3 has 16 amino acids. The V end lost 5 bases, the J end lost 0 bases, and 17 bases lay between the germline ends. Germline V gene lookup returns CDR1 SGHNT and CDR2 YYREEE (reference sequence). The CDR3 spells CASSPSTGPMNTEAFF. The CDR3 DNA reads TGTGCCAGCAGTCCTTCGACAGGACCAATGAACACTGAAGCTTTCTTT. The variable domain in full, completed from reference TRBV5-4 and TRBJ1-1, reads ETGVTQSPTHLIKTRGQQVTLRCSSQSGHNTVSWYQQALGQGPQFIFQYYREEENGRGNFPPRFSGLQFPNYSSELNVNALELDDSALYLCASSPSTGPMNTEAFFGQGTRLTVV.

The count of this clone is one. V gene TRBV28 combines with J gene TRBJ2-5, with TRBD1 identical over 7 bases. Gene TRBJ2-7 matches the end of the DNA better, so the J call may be wrong. Germline lookup yields CDR1 MDHEN and CDR2 SYDVKM. The CDR3 has 13 residues. Written as DNA, the CDR3 is TGTGCCAGCACCATAGACAGGGCCTACGAGCAGTACTTC. It encodes CASTIDRAYEQYF.

CDR3 in amino acids: CASSFGNQPQHF. The CDR3 DNA reads TGTGCCAGCAGTTTCGGCAATCAGCCCCAGCATTTT. The chain combines TRBV28 with TRBJ1-5; no reliable D call. The CDR3 is 12 residues long. Trimming shortened V by 3 bases and J by 2 bases, and 2 bases separated the two germline ends. Germline CDR1 reads MDHEN; CDR2 reads SYDVKM.

V and J are TRBV6-6 and TRBJ2-2, with a tentative D call TRBD2 (5 bases). V was cut by 2 bases and J by 7 bases, with 8 bases left in between. The length of the CDR3 is 13 residues. Germline loops: CDR1 MNHNY, CDR2 SVGAGI (reference sequence). The CDR3 loop reads CASSYRGNGELFF. For the CDR3, the DNA is TGTGCCAGCAGTTACCGAGGGAACGGGGAGCTGTTTTTT.